This T cell receptor (beta chain) emerged from a study of esophageal squamous cell carcinoma under preoperative chemotherapy. General observations from the study: Peripheral T cells showed a significant TCR diversity increase after chemotherapy, unlike tumor-infiltrating lymphocytes.

TCRdb reanalysed the PCR reads using MiXCR and keeps one entry per CDR3 protein. Here the sample spans 15,000 to 20,000 distinct CDR3 sequences, 40% to 55% being singletons. To note about this clonotype: What it binds is not known.

V was cut by 2 bases and J by 9 bases, with 10 bases left in between. Germline-derived CDR1 and CDR2 are MGHDK and SYGVNS. The CDR3 is 12 amino acids. As to time point: before preoperative PTX-NDP chemotherapy. Patients received paclitaxel-nedaplatin as preoperative chemotherapy before surgery. Specimen collection occurred from a patient given preoperative chemotherapy. This sequence joins TRBV25-1 and TRBJ2-5; D not resolved. This TCR came from a human donor with esophageal squamous cell carcinoma. The donor label of this sample is uncertain. CDR3 loop: CASSEPGLPQYF. For the CDR3, the DNA is TGTGCCAGCAGTGAACCGGGTCTGCCCCAGTACTTC.